These 14 T cell receptor beta chains came from one sample sequenced in a study of cytomegalovirus exposure and HLA in healthy donors. Both 60 Vbeta primers and 13 Jbeta primers went into the PCR. TCRdb keeps only in-frame clones here, not all; method: immunoSEQ multiplex PCR. Here the sample spans around 140,000 clones, about 9.1% being singletons. Sequences were obtained from PBMCs. Receptors were obtained from a woman aged 35 to 49 in good health and CMV-seropositive.

J is TRBJ1-2 and V is TRBV6-1; no definite D call. This CDR3 comprises 15 residues. Per germline, CDR1 MNHNS and CDR2 SASEGT. Trimming took off 1 base at V and 0 bases at J, with 9 bases between the two ends. CDR3 sequence (DNA): TGTGCCAGCAGTGAAGGGTGGGGAGCTAACTATGGCTACACCTTC. Its translation: CASSEGWGANYGYTF.

The chain couples TRBV2 to TRBJ2-3; TRBD1 aligns across 7 bases. The CDR3 runs 15 residues. Germline CDR1 is SNHLY and CDR2 is FYNNEI. V shed 7 bases, J shed 7 bases, and the junction held 14 bases outside the gene matches. The CDR3: CASTFLGQASNTQYF. Written as DNA, the CDR3 is TGTGCCAGCACTTTCCTTGGACAGGCGTCAAATACGCAGTATTTT.

The V gene is TRBV9, the J gene TRBJ2-7; TRBD2 aligns across 8 bases. Germline V gives CDR1 SGDLS, CDR2 YYNGEE. Trimming cost V 4 bases and J 8 bases; bases outside gene matches: 14. This CDR3 is 15 amino acids long. This CDR3 is CASSPGGALPFKQYF. The CDR3 DNA is TGTGCCAGCAGCCCCGGGGGGGCCTTGCCATTTAAGCAGTACTTC.

This chain uses TRBV6-6 with TRBJ2-7; possible D gene TRBD1, 6 bases. The CDR3 length is 14 residues. Trimming removed 5 bases at V and 2 bases at J, with 13 bases between. In germline, CDR1 is MNHNY, CDR2 SVGAGI (reference sequence). In DNA form, the CDR3 reads TGTGCCAGCAGTCTACAGGGTTTGACCTACGAGCAGTACTTC. This codes for CASSLQGLTYEQYF.

This clone has only a few counts. The V gene is TRBV5-4, the J gene TRBJ2-5, with TRBD2 as a possible D gene (6 bases). V was cut by 1 base and J by 4 bases, with 17 bases left in between. This CDR3 spans 16 amino acids. In germline, CDR1 is SGHNT, CDR2 YYREEE (reference sequence). CDR3 amino acids: CASSLPIGGRRETQYF. The CDR3 nucleotides read TGTGCCAGCAGCTTGCCCATTGGAGGGAGGAGAGAGACCCAGTACTTC.

This chain joins TRBV6-1 and TRBJ2-3; TRBD1 matches 9 bases. V shed 9 bases and J 4 bases; nucleotides not matched to a gene: 11. This CDR3 comprises 15 residues. Per the germline V gene, CDR1 is MNHNS and CDR2 is SASEGT. The CDR3 here is CARESDRGVSDTQYF. The CDR3 DNA reads as TGTGCCAGGGAGTCGGACAGGGGAGTTTCAGATACGCAGTATTTT.

The chain employs TRBV29-1 and TRBJ1-1; maybe TRBD1 (5 bases). CDR1 is SQVTM and CDR2 is ANQGSEA in the germline V gene. The CDR3 is made up of 14 amino acids. Trimming removed 6 bases at V and 2 bases at J, with 16 bases between. The CDR3 nucleotides read TGCAGCGTGGGGCTAACCGGGAGTAACACTGAAGCTTTCTTT. Amino acids: CSVGLTGSNTEAFF.

This chain connects TRBV7-2 to TRBJ1-4, with D perhaps TRBD1 (5 bases). CDR1 and CDR2 from the germline V gene are SGHTA and FQGNSA. The CDR3 is made up of 13 amino acids. V was clipped by 3 bases and J by 7 bases, with 9 bases between them. Here the CDR3 DNA reads TGTGCCAGCAGCTTTACCGGGGGTGAAAAACTGTTTTTT. Translation gives CASSFTGGEKLFF.

The chain uses TRBV29-1 and TRBJ1-3; a possible D gene is TRBD1 (6 bases). Trimming took off 4 bases at V and 2 bases at J, with 15 bases between the two ends. CDR1 SQVTM and CDR2 ANQGSEA come from the germline V gene. The CDR3 totals 15 residues. The CDR3 sequence is CSVVGGAGAGNTIYF. CDR3 in DNA: TGCAGCGTTGTGGGGGGGGCCGGCGCTGGAAACACCATATATTTT. The full variable domain, completed using reference TRBV29-1 and TRBJ1-3, is SAVISQKPSRDICQRGTSLTIQCQVDSQVTMMFWYRQQPGQSLTLIATANQGSEATYESGFVIDKFPISRPNLTFSTLTVSNMSPEDSSIYLCSVVGGAGAGNTIYFGEGSWLTVV.

In this sample, this clone turned up a few times. V is TRBV5-6 and J is TRBJ1-6; D possibly corresponds to TRBD1 (6 bases). From germline, CDR1 is SGHDT and CDR2 YYEEEE. The CDR3 runs to 19 residues. The germline V and J ends were trimmed by 0 bases and 7 bases, with 23 bases remaining between them. CDR3 sequence (DNA): TGTGCCAGCAGCTTGGGGGGGAACAGGGAGCCTTCGGGGAATTCACCCCTCCACTTT. Translated, it gives CASSLGGNREPSGNSPLHF.

Only a few counts were recorded for this clone. The same CDR3 also results from other DNA sequences found in this sample. The CDR3 protein is CASTRGGSGNTIYF. In DNA form, the CDR3 reads TGTGCCAGTACCCGGGGAGGTTCTGGAAACACCATATATTTT. V gene TRBV19 combines with J gene TRBJ1-3; D remains unclear. The CDR3 contains 14 residues. Trimming removed 7 bases from V and 1 base from J, with 11 bases in between. CDR1 is LNHDA, CDR2 SQIVND, per germline (reference sequence).

A few counts support this clone. Other DNA sequences in this sample translate to the same CDR3. The chain joins TRBV5-1 to TRBJ2-5; 12 bases are a match to TRBD2. CDR1 SGHRS and CDR2 YFSETQ come from the germline V gene. V dropped 4 bases and J dropped 4; count of bases not matched to a gene: 5. The CDR3 is made up of 15 amino acids. The chain's CDR3 is CASSPTSGGPETQYF. CDR3 nucleotides: TGCGCCAGCAGCCCCACTAGCGGGGGGCCAGAGACCCAGTACTTC.

This clone turned up a few times. V and J are TRBV7-2 and TRBJ1-3; D not resolved. Trimming removed 5 bases at V and 0 bases at J, with 14 bases between. This CDR3 is 16 amino acids long. The germline V gene encodes CDR1 SGHTA and CDR2 FQGNSA. The CDR3: CASSPSRRSSGNTIYF. CDR3 nucleotide sequence: TGTGCCAGCAGCCCCTCGAGGAGGAGCTCTGGAAACACCATATATTTT.

The chain employs TRBV7-9 and TRBJ2-7; D is possibly TRBD2 (5 bases). Looked up from germline, CDR1 is SEHNR and CDR2 is FQNEAQ (reference sequence). CDR3 length equals 14 residues. Trimming removed 0 bases from V and 5 bases from J, with 11 bases in between. CDR3 loop: CASSLASGSHEQYF. The DNA of the CDR3 is TGTGCCAGCAGCTTAGCGTCGGGATCCCACGAGCAGTACTTC.